The 19 T cell receptor beta chains in this list originate from one sample, sequenced in a study of T cells in Graves' hyperthyroidism and ophthalmopathy. The investigators amplified TCR beta CDR3 regions from RNA transcripts. TCR CDR3 regions were first amplified by RT-PCR with HTBI primers. Each CDR3 protein is one row after TCRdb ran MiXCR on the multiplex PCR reads. This table has under 550,000 distinct CDR3 sequences, just under 20% appearing once. Input material: blood. All receptors come from a man in his forties with Graves' ophthalmopathy.

This clonotype was detected a few times. This rearrangement joins TRBV6-1 to TRBJ2-2, with 7 bases fitting TRBD1. This CDR3 contains 15 residues. Trimming at V came to 6 bases and at J to 1 base, leaving 5 bases not matched to a gene. The V gene's germline CDR1 is MNHNS and CDR2 SASEGT. CDR3 region: CASSDRVGNTGELFF. The CDR3 nucleotides read TGTGCCAGCAGCGACAGGGTAGGGAACACCGGGGAGCTGTTTTTT.

V gene TRBV6-6 combines with J gene TRBJ1-5; a weak D match, TRBD1 (6 bases). The germline V gene encodes CDR1 MNHNY and CDR2 SVGAGI (reference sequence). The V end was cut by 2 bases, the J end by 0 bases, with 11 bases between. The CDR3 totals 16 residues. CDR3 region: CASSYREGGSNQPQHF. The CDR3 DNA sequence: TGTGCCAGCAGTTACCGGGAAGGGGGTAGCAATCAGCCCCAGCATTTT.

V is TRBV6-2 or TRBV6-3 and J is TRBJ2-1; 8 positions agree with TRBD1. V shed 7 bases and J 6 bases; nucleotides not matched to a gene: 8. The CDR3 sequence is 14 residues long. Germline V gene sequence: CDR1 MNHEY, CDR2 SVGEGT. CDR3 DNA sequence: TGTGCCAGCACCGACGGACAGGGTATCAATGAGCAGTTCTTC. Translating it yields CASTDGQGINEQFF.

This clonotype was recorded a few times. The CDR3 sequence is CSASLLAGAYEQYF. CDR3 DNA sequence: TGCAGTGCTAGTCTCCTAGCGGGAGCCTACGAGCAGTACTTC. V usage is TRBV20-1 and J usage is TRBJ2-7, with 10 bases fitting TRBD2. CDR1 and CDR2 from the germline V gene are DFQATT and SNEGSKA (reference sequence). J lost 2 bases, V lost 3 bases, and 4 bases had no gene match. The length of the CDR3 is 14 residues.

This clonotype was seen a handful of times. The chain links TRBV6-5 to TRBJ2-3, with D possibly TRBD2 on 6 matching bases. Germline V lookup: CDR1 MNHEY, CDR2 SVGAGI. The V and J ends lost 2 bases and 0 bases respectively, with 15 bases between them. This CDR3 has 17 residues. CDR3 residues: CASSYGRSHTSTDTQYF. The CDR3 bases are TGTGCCAGCAGTTACGGGAGGTCTCACACCAGCACAGATACGCAGTATTTT.

The genes are TRBV9 and TRBJ2-1; TRBD2 aligns across 8 bases. In germline, CDR1 is SGDLS, CDR2 YYNGEE. The CDR3 contains 15 residues. V shed 2 bases and J 2 bases; nucleotides not matched to a gene: 3. The CDR3 protein is CASSVTSGTYNEQFF. The CDR3 coding sequence is TGTGCCAGCAGCGTTACTAGCGGTACCTACAATGAGCAGTTCTTC.

This clonotype has only a few counts. The chain links TRBV7-3 to TRBJ2-5, with TRBD2 matching over 7 bases. V was pared by 4 bases and J by 7 bases, with 3 bases of the junction left unmatched. Germline CDR1 is SGHTA and CDR2 is FQGTGA. The CDR3 extends over 12 amino acids. The CDR3 region is CASSSTGGTQYF. The CDR3 DNA follows: TGTGCCAGCAGCTCAACGGGGGGGACCCAGTACTTC. The full variable domain, its missing parts supplied by reference TRBV7-3 and TRBJ2-5, is GAGVSQTPSNKVTEKGKYVELRCDPISGHTALYWYRQSLGQGPEFLIYFQGTGAADDSGLPNDRFFAVRPEGSVSTLKIQRTERGDSAVYLCASSSTGGTQYFGPGTRLLVL.

This clonotype was seen many times. The gene calls are TRBV18 and TRBJ1-5; 9 bases fit TRBD1. The trim removed 3 bases at V and 5 bases at J, leaving 5 bases unmatched. The CDR3 spans 15 residues. Germline CDR1 and CDR2: KGHSH and LQKENI. CDR3 sequence reads: CASSPGTGSYQPQHF. For the CDR3, the DNA is TGTGCCAGCTCACCTGGGACAGGGTCGTATCAGCCCCAGCATTTT.

The table lists this clonotype with many counts. The chain links TRBV12-3 or TRBV12-4 to TRBJ2-5; tentatively, D is TRBD1 (6 bases). CDR3 length equals 14 residues. The ends were cut back, 2 bases at V and 0 bases at J, with 7 bases in the middle. CDR3 bases: TGTGCCAGCAGTTTAAGGGGGAACCAAGAGACCCAGTACTTC. Its protein product is CASSLRGNQETQYF.

The rearrangement joins TRBV9 to TRBJ2-2, with 7 positions matching TRBD2. Trimming removed 2 bases from V and 2 bases from J; junction bases left unmatched: 9. Germline-derived CDR1 and CDR2 are SGDLS and YYNGEE. The CDR3 is 17 residues long. The CDR3 DNA follows: TGTGCCAGCAGCGTTTCTTCTAGCGGAGCCAACACCGGGGAGCTGTTTTTT. This encodes CASSVSSSGANTGELFF.

This clonotype was recorded many times. The chain links TRBV5-1 to TRBJ1-2; 9 bases align to TRBD1. Trimming took 6 bases from V and 3 from J; bases not matched to a gene: 9. Per the germline V gene, CDR1 is SGHRS and CDR2 is YFSETQ. The CDR3 spans 15 residues. CDR3 sequence reads: CASTPGQGGDYGYTF. CDR3 nucleotides: TGCGCCAGCACTCCGGGACAGGGAGGGGACTATGGCTACACCTTC. Combining the CDR3 with reference TRBV5-1 and TRBJ1-2 gives the whole variable domain KAGVTQTPRYLIKTRGQQVTLSCSPISGHRSVSWYQQTPGQGLQFLFEYFSETQRNKGNFPGRFSGRQFSNSRSEMNVSTLELGDSALYLCASTPGQGGDYGYTFGSGTRLTVV.

The chain combines TRBV6-2 or TRBV6-3 with TRBJ2-6, with D unclear. The germline V gene encodes CDR1 MNHEY and CDR2 SVGEGT. The CDR3 consists of 15 residues. Trimming took 5 bases from V and 4 from J, leaving 12 bases between them. This CDR3 reads CASSPHLGGANVLTF. CDR3 nucleotide sequence: TGTGCCAGCAGTCCCCACCTTGGGGGGGCCAACGTCCTGACTTTC.

Many counts were recorded for this clonotype. The chain combines TRBV28 with TRBJ2-7; 13 bases line up with TRBD2. The junction had 6 bases not matched to a gene; V was cut back by 5 bases and J by 5 bases. Germline CDR1 reads MDHEN; CDR2 reads SYDVKM. This CDR3 has 15 residues. The CDR3 sequence: CASSDGLAGVDEQYF. The DNA of the CDR3 is TGTGCCAGCAGTGACGGACTAGCGGGAGTGGACGAGCAGTACTTC.

This clonotype was observed many times. The chain recombines TRBV12-3 or TRBV12-4 with TRBJ2-1; unclear D gene. The V end was cut by 6 bases, the J end by 8 bases, with 17 bases between. This CDR3 has 14 amino acids. CDR3 nucleotide sequence: TGTGCCAGCAGAATTTCCCGGGTTGGGGATGAGCAGTTCTTC. Translation: CASRISRVGDEQFF.

This clonotype showed up just a few times. V and J are TRBV20-1 and TRBJ2-7, with D hard to call. Trimming removed 3 bases at V and 0 bases at J, with 15 bases between. The CDR3 consists of 15 residues. Germline V CDR1 and CDR2: DFQATT, SNEGSKA (reference sequence). The CDR3 DNA reads as TGCAGTGCTAGTGATCTAATAAATCCCTCCTACGAGCAGTACTTC. Translating it yields CSASDLINPSYEQYF.

This clonotype was seen repeatedly, ten times or more. The rearrangement joins TRBV5-1 to TRBJ1-1, with D hard to call. CDR3 size: 14 residues. Trimming took off 4 bases at V and 4 bases at J, with 14 bases between the two ends. The germline CDR1 and CDR2 sequences are SGHRS and YFSETQ. In nucleotides, the CDR3 is TGCGCCAGCAGCCTTTGGGAGCCGGGCACTGAAGCTTTCTTT. Translating it yields CASSLWEPGTEAFF.

This clonotype was seen a few times. The V gene is TRBV20-1, the J gene TRBJ2-5; TRBD2 matches at 7 bases. Trimming at V came to 4 bases and at J to 5 bases, leaving 13 bases not matched to a gene. The germline V gene has CDR1 DFQATT and CDR2 SNEGSKA (reference sequence). The CDR3 spans 15 residues. The CDR3 reads CSATASGAHPETQYF. The CDR3 nucleotides are TGCAGTGCTACGGCTAGCGGAGCACACCCGGAGACCCAGTACTTC.

The V and J genes are TRBV4-1 and TRBJ1-5; D is perhaps TRBD1 (6 bases). CDR3 size: 14 residues. V lost 3 bases and J 6 bases, leaving 12 bases between the germline ends. Germline V gene sequence: CDR1 MGHRA, CDR2 YSYEKL. For the CDR3, the DNA is TGCGCCAGCAGCCAGGGGGGGGCAGGTCAGCCCCAGCATTTT. Encoded protein: CASSQGGAGQPQHF.

The V and J genes are TRBV14 and TRBJ2-1; no clear D gene. This CDR3 is 13 amino acids long. Germline CDR1 and CDR2: SGHDN and FVKESK. V lost 0 bases and J 9 bases, leaving 9 bases between the germline ends. CDR3 bases: TGTGCCAGCAGCCAAGAATTTCGGACTGAGCAGTTCTTC. It yields the protein CASSQEFRTEQFF.